This is a list of T cell receptor beta chains from one sample in a study of T cells in Graves' hyperthyroidism and ophthalmopathy. TCRdb analysed the multiplex PCR reads with MiXCR anew, one entry per CDR3 protein. In the table there are roughly 240,000 distinct CDR3 sequences, more than 20% of which are singletons. Sequenced input: blood. These receptors came from a middle-aged woman with Graves' ophthalmopathy. CDR3s include the opening cysteine and the closing phenylalanine or tryptophan. A D gene is named only where the DNA matches it firmly. The listing skips clone size in some rows; elsewhere it reads once, few, many or a size class.

v_call: TRBV30; cdr3_length: 17; j_call: TRBJ2-7; clone_size: few; d_call: NA; cdr3_nt: TGTGCCTGGAGTCCAATATCCGCGGGACTTTCTACCTACGAGCAGTACTTC; cdr3_aa: CAWSPISAGLSTYEQYF
v_call: TRBV6-1; cdr3_length: 14; j_call: TRBJ2-7; clone_size: many; d_call: NA; cdr3_nt: TGTGCCAGCAGTGAAGGAGGGTCCTCCTACGAGCAGTACTTC; cdr3_aa: CASSEGGSSYEQYF
v_call: TRBV7-2; cdr3_length: 11; j_call: TRBJ1-1; clone_size: NA; d_call: NA; cdr3_nt: TGTGCCAGCAGCTCGATGGCTGAAGCTTTCTTT; cdr3_aa: CASSSMAEAFF
v_call: TRBV27; cdr3_length: 15; j_call: TRBJ2-6; clone_size: many; d_call: NA; cdr3_nt: TGTGCCAGCAGCCTTAGAGTCTCTGGGGCCAACGTCCTGACTTTC; cdr3_aa: CASSLRVSGANVLTF
v_call: TRBV27; cdr3_length: 14; j_call: TRBJ2-7; clone_size: many; d_call: TRBD2; cdr3_nt: TGTGCCAGCAGGACTAGCGGGAGTATCTACGAGCAGTACTTC; cdr3_aa: CASRTSGSIYEQYF
v_call: TRBV18; cdr3_length: 14; j_call: TRBJ2-7; clone_size: many; d_call: NA; cdr3_nt: TGTGCCAGCTCCTCCCCCGAGAAGTCCTACGAGCAGTACTTC; cdr3_aa: CASSSPEKSYEQYF
v_call: TRBV12-3/TRBV12-4; cdr3_length: 15; j_call: TRBJ2-7; clone_size: NA; d_call: TRBD2; cdr3_nt: TGTGCCAGCAGTTTGATAACTAGCGGGGCCCACGAGCAGTACTTC; cdr3_aa: CASSLITSGAHEQYF
v_call: TRBV7-6; cdr3_length: 14; j_call: TRBJ2-5; clone_size: many; d_call: NA; cdr3_nt: TGTGCCAGCAGCTTGGTTGGGGCGGAGGAGACCCAGTACTTC; cdr3_aa: CASSLVGAEETQYF
v_call: TRBV30; cdr3_length: 12; j_call: TRBJ2-7; clone_size: many; d_call: TRBD2; cdr3_nt: TGTGCCTGGAGCCACATGGGGGGGGAGCAGTACTTC; cdr3_aa: CAWSHMGGEQYF
v_call: TRBV27; cdr3_length: 15; j_call: TRBJ2-7; clone_size: NA; d_call: TRBD2; cdr3_nt: TGTGCCAGCAGTGCGGGACTAGAACCCACCCTCGAGCAGTACTTC; cdr3_aa: CASSAGLEPTLEQYF
v_call: TRBV6-5; cdr3_length: 13; j_call: TRBJ1-1; clone_size: NA; d_call: NA; cdr3_nt: TGTGCCAGCAGTTGGTCGGGGCGGACTGAAGCTTTCTTT; cdr3_aa: CASSWSGRTEAFF
v_call: TRBV6-1; cdr3_length: 12; j_call: TRBJ1-2; clone_size: many; d_call: NA; cdr3_nt: TGTGCCAGCACGGCGGCCGGGGGTGGCTACACCTTC; cdr3_aa: CASTAAGGGYTF
v_call: TRBV6-5; cdr3_length: 15; j_call: TRBJ2-7; clone_size: many; d_call: NA; cdr3_nt: TGTGCCAGCACCCCCGAGCCAGGGAATCCCTACGAGCAGTACTTC; cdr3_aa: CASTPEPGNPYEQYF
v_call: TRBV28; cdr3_length: 15; j_call: TRBJ2-7; clone_size: few; d_call: TRBD1; cdr3_nt: TGTGCCAGCAGTTCCAGGGGGTCTATCTCCTGCGAGCAGTACTTC; cdr3_aa: CASSSRGSISCEQYF
v_call: TRBV27; cdr3_length: 16; j_call: TRBJ2-7; clone_size: many; d_call: TRBD2; cdr3_nt: TGTGCCAGCAGTATACTAGCGGGAGGGAACTTATACGAGCAGTACTTC; cdr3_aa: CASSILAGGNLYEQYF
v_call: TRBV4-2; cdr3_length: 14; j_call: TRBJ1-2; clone_size: many; d_call: NA; cdr3_nt: TGTGCCAGCAGCCAAGAGGTTCAGCTCTATGGCTACACCTTC; cdr3_aa: CASSQEVQLYGYTF
v_call: TRBV6-1; cdr3_length: 14; j_call: TRBJ2-5; clone_size: NA; d_call: NA; cdr3_nt: TGTGCCAGCAGATCTCCCCTAAGGGCAGAGACCCAGTACTTC; cdr3_aa: CASRSPLRAETQYF
v_call: TRBV12-5; cdr3_length: 15; j_call: TRBJ1-2; clone_size: NA; d_call: TRBD1; cdr3_nt: TGTGCTAGTGGTTTGGCACTGAGGACAGGGCTTGGCTACACCTTC; cdr3_aa: CASGLALRTGLGYTF
v_call: TRBV24-1; cdr3_length: 14; j_call: TRBJ2-7; clone_size: many; d_call: TRBD2; cdr3_nt: TGTGCCACCAGTCATAGCGGGAAATCCTACGAGCAGTACTTC; cdr3_aa: CATSHSGKSYEQYF
v_call: TRBV28; cdr3_length: 15; j_call: TRBJ2-7; clone_size: many; d_call: TRBD2; cdr3_nt: TGTGCCAGCAGGAGGGGGACTAGCGGAACCTACGAGCAGTACTTC; cdr3_aa: CASRRGTSGTYEQYF
v_call: TRBV28; cdr3_length: 18; j_call: TRBJ2-5; clone_size: many; d_call: TRBD1; cdr3_nt: TGTGCCAGCAGTTTATGGCGGATAGGCGGGACAGGGCAAGAGACCCAGTACTTC; cdr3_aa: CASSLWRIGGTGQETQYF
v_call: TRBV20-1; cdr3_length: 15; j_call: TRBJ2-7; clone_size: many; d_call: TRBD2; cdr3_nt: TGCAGTGCGCGGTCGGCTAGCGGGAGTGTGTACGAGCAGTACTTC; cdr3_aa: CSARSASGSVYEQYF
v_call: TRBV28; cdr3_length: 13; j_call: TRBJ2-5; clone_size: many; d_call: NA; cdr3_nt: TGTGCCAGCAGCTTTAGCGATCAAGAGACCCAGTACTTC; cdr3_aa: CASSFSDQETQYF
v_call: TRBV2; cdr3_length: 14; j_call: TRBJ2-5; clone_size: NA; d_call: NA; cdr3_nt: TGTGCCAGCCTCGGCAGGCAGTACCAAGAGACCCAGTACTTC; cdr3_aa: CASLGRQYQETQYF
v_call: TRBV9; cdr3_length: 15; j_call: TRBJ2-5; clone_size: NA; d_call: NA; cdr3_nt: TGTGCCAGCAGTCGGACCGGGACACACAAAGAGACCCAGTACTTC; cdr3_aa: CASSRTGTHKETQYF
v_call: TRBV28; cdr3_length: 14; j_call: TRBJ2-5; clone_size: many; d_call: TRBD1; cdr3_nt: TGTGCCAGCAGTCGAGAACAGGGGGTTGAGACCCAGTACTTC; cdr3_aa: CASSREQGVETQYF
v_call: TRBV9; cdr3_length: 17; j_call: TRBJ2-5; clone_size: few; d_call: TRBD1; cdr3_nt: TGTGCCAGCAGCACTACCCGGACAGGGGATATCGGAGAGACCCAGTACTTC; cdr3_aa: CASSTTRTGDIGETQYF
v_call: TRBV12-3/TRBV12-4; cdr3_length: 14; j_call: TRBJ2-2; clone_size: many; d_call: NA; cdr3_nt: TGTGCCAGCAGTTGGAGGGGTCGGACCGGGGAGCTGTTTTTT; cdr3_aa: CASSWRGRTGELFF
v_call: TRBV19; cdr3_length: 16; j_call: TRBJ1-5; clone_size: many; d_call: TRBD1; cdr3_nt: TGTGCCAGTAACCCCCGACGGGACAGGGGAATTCAGCCCCAGCATTTT; cdr3_aa: CASNPRRDRGIQPQHF
v_call: TRBV6-5; cdr3_length: 17; j_call: TRBJ2-6; clone_size: many; d_call: TRBD1; cdr3_nt: TGTGCCAGCAGTTACTCGGCAGGGGGTAGTGGGGCCAACGTCCTGACTTTC; cdr3_aa: CASSYSAGGSGANVLTF
v_call: TRBV11-1; cdr3_length: 17; j_call: TRBJ2-3; clone_size: NA; d_call: TRBD2; cdr3_nt: TGTGCCAGCAGCTTAGAGGGACTAGCGTTCCTCACAGATACGCAGTATTTT; cdr3_aa: CASSLEGLAFLTDTQYF
v_call: TRBV4-1; cdr3_length: 13; j_call: TRBJ2-4; clone_size: NA; d_call: NA; cdr3_nt: TGCGCCAGCAGCCTGAGATGGGAGGACATTCAGTACTTC; cdr3_aa: CASSLRWEDIQYF
v_call: TRBV14; cdr3_length: 12; j_call: TRBJ1-2; clone_size: many; d_call: TRBD1; cdr3_nt: TGTGCCAGCAGAGGACAGGGAAGCGGCTACACCTTC; cdr3_aa: CASRGQGSGYTF
v_call: TRBV6-1; cdr3_length: 14; j_call: TRBJ2-7; clone_size: few; d_call: NA; cdr3_nt: TGTGCCAGCAGTCGGGACCAGGTAGGAATCGAGCAGTACTTC; cdr3_aa: CASSRDQVGIEQYF
v_call: TRBV28; cdr3_length: 13; j_call: TRBJ1-2; clone_size: many; d_call: NA; cdr3_nt: TGTGCCAGCAGTCTACGACAGGTCCATGGCTACACCTTC; cdr3_aa: CASSLRQVHGYTF
v_call: TRBV19; cdr3_length: 18; j_call: TRBJ1-5; clone_size: many; d_call: TRBD1; cdr3_nt: TGTGCCAGTACCCCGGCCGCTAGGACAGGGTGGGCCAATCAGCCCCAGCATTTT; cdr3_aa: CASTPAARTGWANQPQHF
v_call: TRBV12-3/TRBV12-4; cdr3_length: 14; j_call: TRBJ1-5; clone_size: few; d_call: NA; cdr3_nt: TGTGCCAGCAGTTCCACAGATAGCAATCAGCCCCAGCATTTT; cdr3_aa: CASSSTDSNQPQHF
v_call: TRBV28; cdr3_length: 15; j_call: TRBJ2-7; clone_size: many; d_call: NA; cdr3_nt: TGTGCCAGCAGTTTTCTACAACAGGGCAAAGCCGAGCAGTACTTC; cdr3_aa: CASSFLQQGKAEQYF